A single T cell receptor (beta chain) is shown here with its context. These data come from a study of blood T cell repertoires in COVID-19. Authors' analysis steps: Nucleated cell counts were estimated from reference gene primer amplification. Profiling relied on immunoSEQ multiplex PCR, and the TCRdb table lists in-frame clones only, not all of them. The D gene and trimming were derived from the DNA, and the V and J assignments and clone size from that table. The repertoire holds about 330,000 clones, with roughly 90% as singletons. V lost 0 bases to trimming and J lost 5 bases; unmatched junction nucleotides: 5. The CDR3 sequence is 17 residues long. Germline V CDR1 and CDR2: SSHAT, FNYEAQ (reference sequence).

The J gene is TRBJ2-1, the V gene TRBV7-7; TRBD2 aligns across 12 bases. The receptor's source is a man between 18 and 35 years old who had recovered from COVID-19. Sequencing input: peripheral blood. CDR3 DNA sequence: TGTGCCAGCAGCTTAGCCCCGGGACTAGCGGGCGACAATGAGCAGTTCTTC. Its protein product is CASSLAPGLAGDNEQFF.